The 25 T cell receptor beta chains below were found in one sample sequenced in a study of blood T cell repertoires in COVID-19. TCRdb keeps only in-frame clones here, not all; method: immunoSEQ multiplex PCR. The table records approximately 220,000 clones, about 90% of them present only once. Sequencing was done on a sample of PBMCs or T cells enriched from blood (not recorded which). The source is a man aged 30 to 39 who had been exposed to COVID-19.

This chain uses TRBV28 with TRBJ2-1, with a possible D match to TRBD1 (6 bases). The CDR3 runs 14 residues. V was pared by 7 bases and J by 1 base, with 11 bases between. CDR1 is MDHEN and CDR2 is SYDVKM in the germline V gene. CDR3 in DNA: TGTGCCAGCACCTCGGACAGTTCCTACAATGAGCAGTTCTTC. Translation: CASTSDSSYNEQFF.

J is TRBJ2-3 and V is TRBV7-2; 7 bases agree with TRBD1. V trimming: 5 bases; J trimming: 7 bases; junction bases outside the gene matches: 15. Germline V gene data show CDR1 as SGHTA and CDR2 as FQGNSA. CDR3 size: 16 residues. The CDR3 sequence is CASSPRDSGGGYTQYF. CDR3 sequence (DNA): TGTGCCAGCAGCCCCCGGGACAGCGGAGGAGGCTATACGCAGTATTTT.

The chain is built from TRBV25-1 and TRBJ1-2; no reliable D call. The CDR3 loop spans 12 amino acids. The V gene's germline CDR1 is MGHDK and CDR2 SYGVNS. V was clipped by 4 bases and J by 5 bases, with 8 bases between them. The CDR3 here is CASSVQNYGYTF. For the CDR3, the DNA is TGTGCCAGCAGTGTGCAGAATTATGGCTACACCTTC.

The V call is TRBV7-9, the J call TRBJ1-1; no reliable D call. The V gene lost 6 bases and the J gene lost 3 bases, with 14 bases spanning the gap. The germline V gene encodes CDR1 SEHNR and CDR2 FQNEAQ (reference sequence). The CDR3 sequence is 14 residues long. CDR3 protein: CASRGDPGYTEAFF. CDR3 sequence (DNA): TGTGCCAGCAGGGGAGACCCTGGGTACACTGAAGCTTTCTTT.

The chain carries TRBV7-2 and TRBJ1-6; no reliable D call. The germline V and J ends were trimmed by 7 bases and 1 base, with 17 bases remaining between them. The CDR3 is made up of 17 amino acids. The germline gives CDR1 SGHTA, CDR2 FQGNSA. The CDR3 loop is CASTPSTFRSYNSPLHF. CDR3 nucleotide sequence: TGTGCCAGCACCCCCTCCACGTTCAGATCCTATAATTCACCCCTCCACTTT.

The chain links TRBV5-6 to TRBJ1-5, with TRBD1 matching over 8 bases. This CDR3 has 17 residues. Germline V CDR1 and CDR2: SGHDT, YYEEEE. V lost 4 bases to trimming and J lost 4 bases; unmatched junction nucleotides: 13. The CDR3, as DNA: TGTGCCAGCAGCGCCCTAGCCGGACAGGGAGCGAATCAGCCCCAGCATTTT. Translated: CASSALAGQGANQPQHF.

The chain recombines TRBV27 with TRBJ2-7; D may be TRBD2 (6 bases). CDR3 length equals 12 residues. Germline-derived CDR1 and CDR2 are MNHEY and SMNVEV (reference sequence). V was pared by 0 bases and J by 6 bases, with 6 bases between. The DNA of the CDR3 is TGTGCCAGCAGTTTATCCGGGGGCGAGCAGTACTTC. This gives the protein CASSLSGGEQYF.

The V and J genes are TRBV9 and TRBJ2-3; 7 bases are a match to TRBD1. The CDR3 consists of 15 residues. The trim removed 4 bases at V and 1 base at J, leaving 6 bases unmatched. CDR1 and CDR2 from the germline V gene are SGDLS and YYNGEE. CDR3 in amino acids: CASSPTGFGTDTQYF. The DNA for the CDR3 is TGTGCCAGCAGCCCGACAGGGTTCGGCACAGATACGCAGTATTTT.

Here the CDR3 reads CASSWTPREETQYF. DNA for the CDR3: TGTGCCAGCAGCTGGACTCCCCGAGAGGAGACCCAGTACTTC. The J gene is TRBJ2-5, the V gene TRBV7-6; maybe TRBD2 (5 bases). V was cut by 4 bases and J by 5 bases, with 14 bases left in between. CDR1 SGHVS and CDR2 FNYEAQ come from the germline V gene. CDR3 size: 14 residues.

This clone has a count of ten or more. The chain has TRBV5-6 and TRBJ1-5; 7 nucleotides line up with TRBD1. V shed 1 base and J 5 bases; nucleotides not matched to a gene: 6. The CDR3 runs 15 residues. The germline V gene has CDR1 SGHDT and CDR2 YYEEEE. CDR3 amino acids: CASSLWYTGDQPQHF. As DNA, the CDR3 is TGTGCCAGCAGCTTGTGGTATACAGGGGATCAGCCCCAGCATTTT. Full variable domain (outside the CDR3, taken from reference TRBV5-6 and TRBJ1-5): DAGVTQSPTHLIKTRGQQVTLRCSPKSGHDTVSWYQQALGQGPQFIFQYYEEEERQRGNFPDRFSGHQFPNYSSELNVNALLLGDSALYLCASSLWYTGDQPQHFGDGTRLSIL.

The chain uses TRBV19 and TRBJ1-5; TRBD1 agrees at 9 bases. The CDR3 extends over 15 amino acids. Germline V gene sequence: CDR1 LNHDA, CDR2 SQIVND (reference sequence). After removal of 6 bases from V and 6 bases from J, the junction contained 9 bases not matched to a gene. CDR3 sequence (DNA): TGTGCCAGTAGGCTTGTACAGGGGGCTAGTCAGCCCCAGCATTTT. Translation: CASRLVQGASQPQHF.

The rearrangement uses TRBV19 and TRBJ1-5, with 10 positions matching TRBD1. This CDR3 contains 16 residues. The V gene end was trimmed by 4 bases and the J gene end by 6 bases; junction bases not matched to a gene: 9. Germline V lookup: CDR1 LNHDA, CDR2 SQIVND (reference sequence). CDR3 sequence: CASSSRPTGGGQPQHF. CDR3 in DNA: TGTGCCAGTAGTAGCCGCCCGACAGGGGGCGGTCAGCCCCAGCATTTT.

The genes are TRBV30 and TRBJ2-7; 11 bases are shared with TRBD2. Trimming removed 2 bases from V and 2 bases from J; junction bases left unmatched: 8. CDR3 size: 16 residues. The germline V gene encodes CDR1 GTSNPN and CDR2 SVGIG (reference sequence). The CDR3: CAWSRNLAGGPYEQYF. The CDR3 bases are TGTGCCTGGAGTCGGAATCTAGCGGGGGGACCCTACGAGCAGTACTTC. The whole variable domain, remainder taken from reference TRBV30 and TRBJ2-7, is SQTIHQWPATLVQPVGSPLSLECTVEGTSNPNLYWYRQAAGRGLQLLFYSVGIGQISSEVPQNLSASRPQDRQFILSSKKLLLSDSGFYLCAWSRNLAGGPYEQYFGPGTRLTVT.

This chain joins TRBV2 and TRBJ1-2, with a weak D call TRBD1 (6 bases). This CDR3 comprises 13 residues. V was clipped by 7 bases and J by 2 bases, with 11 bases between them. Germline V gene data show CDR1 as SNHLY and CDR2 as FYNNEI. The CDR3 spells CASTLDRNYGYTF. The DNA of the CDR3 is TGTGCCAGCACCTTGGACAGAAACTATGGCTACACCTTC. The variable domain in full, with the rest retrieved from reference TRBV2 and TRBJ1-2, is EPEVTQTPSHQVTQMGQEVILRCVPISNHLYFYWYRQILGQKVEFLVSFYNNEISEKSEIFDDQFSVERPDGSNFTLKIRSTKLEDSAMYFCASTLDRNYGYTFGSGTRLTVV.

The CDR3 DNA sequence: TGTGCCAGCAGCGTAGGACCGGGGGCCTACGAGCAGTACTTC. Encoded protein: CASSVGPGAYEQYF. The rearrangement uses TRBV9 and TRBJ2-7, with a tentative D call TRBD2 (6 bases). Per the germline V gene, CDR1 is SGDLS and CDR2 is YYNGEE. The CDR3 spans 14 residues. Trimming left V 0 bases short and J 2 bases short, with 9 bases between.

The chain recombines TRBV7-2 with TRBJ1-2; 9 nucleotides align to TRBD1. Germline values: CDR1 SGHTA, CDR2 FQGNSA. V lost 3 bases to trimming and J lost 5 bases; unmatched junction nucleotides: 7. This CDR3 has 15 residues. The CDR3 is CASSFRTGDGYGYTF. For the CDR3, the DNA is TGTGCCAGCAGCTTCAGGACAGGGGATGGATATGGCTACACCTTC.

The J gene is TRBJ2-7, the V gene TRBV4-1; 8 nucleotides line up with TRBD1. Trimming at V came to 1 base and at J to 3 bases, leaving 5 bases not matched to a gene. Per germline, CDR1 MGHRA and CDR2 YSYEKL. The CDR3 is 15 amino acids. CDR3 sequence (DNA): TGCGCCAGCAGCCAAGTCCCAGGGGGCAACTACGAGCAGTACTTC. Its protein product is CASSQVPGGNYEQYF.

The chain recombines TRBV6-2 or TRBV6-3 with TRBJ1-5; TRBD1 agrees at 8 bases. The CDR3 is 15 amino acids. Germline loops: CDR1 MNHEY, CDR2 SVGEGT. The V segment lost 2 bases and the J segment 8 bases; nucleotides outside the gene matches: 8. CDR3 in DNA: TGTGCCAGCAGTTACCCCTGGGAGGGACAGGAGCCCCAGCATTTT. Its protein is CASSYPWEGQEPQHF.

This chain's CDR3 is CASSLGNTEAFF. The CDR3 nucleotides read TGTGCCAGCTCACTCGGTAACACTGAAGCTTTCTTT. The chain employs TRBV18 and TRBJ1-1; D is undetermined. Germline assignment: CDR1 KGHSH and CDR2 LQKENI. The CDR3 loop spans 12 amino acids. Trimming shortened V by 4 bases and J by 2 bases, and 5 bases separated the two germline ends.

The chain links TRBV7-6 to TRBJ2-1, with a weak D call TRBD2 (5 bases). Germline CDR1 is SGHVS and CDR2 is FNYEAQ. With 7 bases removed from V and 1 base from J, the gap between germline ends came to 17 bases. The CDR3 consists of 16 residues. The CDR3 loop is CASIGPGERSYNEQFF. The CDR3 DNA is TGTGCCAGCATTGGGCCCGGGGAGCGTTCCTACAATGAGCAGTTCTTC.

This chain connects TRBV5-4 to TRBJ2-5; no definite D call. The CDR3 totals 14 residues. V was shortened by 0 bases and J by 3 bases, with 9 bases between the two germline ends. From germline, CDR1 is SGHNT and CDR2 YYREEE (reference sequence). The CDR3 nucleotides read TGTGCCAGCAGCTTGGTGGCCAAGAAAGAGACCCAGTACTTC. It translates to CASSLVAKKETQYF.

The rearrangement uses TRBV4-3 and TRBJ2-1, with 12 bases fitting TRBD2. Germline loops: CDR1 LGHNA, CDR2 YSLEER. This CDR3 has 15 amino acids. The V and J ends lost 5 bases and 3 bases, in that order; junction bases with no gene match: 2. The CDR3 loop is CASSETSGGYNEQFF. The CDR3 nucleotides read TGCGCCAGCAGCGAGACTAGCGGGGGCTACAATGAGCAGTTCTTC.

The rearrangement links TRBV7-9 to TRBJ2-5, with TRBD1 identical over 7 bases. CDR3 length equals 15 residues. Germline V gives CDR1 SEHNR, CDR2 FQNEAQ (reference sequence). The junction had 8 bases not matched to a gene; V was cut back by 5 bases and J by 2 bases. The CDR3 loop is CASSARQGEQETQYF. CDR3 DNA: TGTGCCAGCAGCGCCCGACAGGGCGAGCAAGAGACCCAGTACTTC.

This clone was detected a few times. J is TRBJ1-2 and V is TRBV27, with D possibly being TRBD1 (5 bases). Germline V CDR1 and CDR2: MNHEY, SMNVEV (reference sequence). The CDR3 length is 15 residues. Trimming took 2 bases from V and 4 from J, leaving 14 bases between them. CDR3 protein: CASSLGAPSLYGYTF. The CDR3 nucleotides are TGTGCCAGCAGTTTAGGGGCCCCTTCGCTCTATGGCTACACCTTC.

As concerns this clone: Other DNA sequences in this sample translate to the same CDR3. The V gene is TRBV5-1, the J gene TRBJ1-3, with 7 bases fitting TRBD1. Germline V gene lookup returns CDR1 SGHRS and CDR2 YFSETQ. This CDR3 spans 15 amino acids. The junction had 2 bases not matched to a gene; V was cut back by 0 bases and J by 2 bases. As DNA, the CDR3 is TGCGCCAGCAGCTTGGCCGGGACAGCTGGAAACACCATATATTTT. Amino acids: CASSLAGTAGNTIYF.